This TCR beta chain stems from a study of pediatric ulcerative colitis. Study results and limitations: Rectal pinch biopsies may include blood-derived T cells. All ulcerative colitis patients, but no controls, carried a couple of rectal clonotypes. Ulcerative colitis patients shared more blood-rectal clones than controls.

Trimming took 5 bases from V and 4 from J; bases not matched to a gene: 10. The CDR3 runs to 16 residues. In germline, CDR1 is ENHRY, CDR2 SYGVKD. As regards this clone: What it recognizes is unknown.

Profiling relied on immunoSEQ multiplex PCR, and the TCRdb table lists in-frame clones only, not all of them. This table has under 15,000 clones, approximately 80% appearing once. During colonoscopy, one to two rectal pinch biopsies were collected. Controls had colonoscopy for suspected IBD, with normal endoscopy and no IBD the following year. The J gene is TRBJ2-3, the V gene TRBV10-3, with TRBD1 identical over 9 bases. This receptor was taken from a boy between 10 and 17 years old who was a control in a study of pediatric ulcerative colitis. Material: gut tissue. The CDR3 here is CAISPSNRGRSDTQYF. The DNA of the CDR3 is TGTGCCATCAGTCCCTCAAACAGGGGGCGCTCAGATACGCAGTATTTT.